Each of the 18 T cell receptor beta chains below was sequenced from the same sample in a study of memory CD4+ T cells and cytomegalovirus serostatus (dated by TCRdb to between 2018 and 2021). A FACSAria II was used to sort memory CD4+ T cells, defined as single viable CD3+CD4+CD8-CD45RO+ cells. The receptor library was made with the immunoSEQ multiplex PCR assay. TCRdb limited this immuneACCESS table to in-frame rearrangements with V and J called. A share of clones is missing; checked studies link under half to unresolved V genes, and the rest is unexplained. Here the sample has about 42,000 clones; around 72% occur a single time. Roughly 0.6% of the sample is taken by the ten largest. Input material: memory CD4+ T cells from blood. These receptors were taken from an adult in good health and CMV-seronegative.

The rearrangement links TRBV27 to TRBJ2-1; 14 nucleotides line up with TRBD2. V lost 8 bases, J lost 9 bases, and 9 bases stayed unmatched. The V gene's germline CDR1 is MNHEY and CDR2 SMNVEV (reference sequence). This CDR3 region has 15 residues. The CDR3 is CASRLAGGSTREQFF. CDR3 coding DNA: TGTGCCAGCCGACTAGCGGGGGGGAGTACTCGTGAGCAGTTCTTC.

The V call is TRBV11-2, the J call TRBJ1-4; D perhaps matches TRBD1 (6 bases). Per germline, CDR1 SGHAT and CDR2 FQNNGV. V lost 3 bases to trimming and J lost 7 bases, with 12 bases between them. The CDR3 has 14 amino acids. This chain's CDR3 is CASSFGGAGEKLFF. The CDR3 region has the DNA TGTGCCAGCAGCTTCGGGGGCGCGGGTGAAAAACTGTTTTTT. Full variable domain (remainder filled in from reference TRBV11-2 and TRBJ1-4): EAGVAQSPRYKIIEKRQSVAFWCNPISGHATLYWYQQILGQGPKLLIQFQNNGVVDDSQLPKDRFSAERLKGVDSTLKIQPAKLEDSAVYLCASSFGGAGEKLFFGSGTQLSVL.

V usage is TRBV28 and J usage is TRBJ1-2; D uncertain. V was trimmed by 2 bases and J by 4 bases, leaving 17 bases between them. Germline CDR1 and CDR2: MDHEN and SYDVKM. There are 16 residues in the CDR3. CDR3 DNA: TGTGCCAGCAGTTTAAGCTCAACGCCTAGGGCCTATGGCTACACCTTC. Protein product: CASSLSSTPRAYGYTF.

The chain recombines TRBV5-6 with TRBJ2-5, with D perhaps matching TRBD2 (5 bases). Germline loops: CDR1 SGHDT, CDR2 YYEEEE. The CDR3 is 18 amino acids. Trimming took off 1 base at V and 4 bases at J, with 23 bases between the two ends. DNA of the CDR3: TGTGCCAGCAGCTTGTTTATGTGGGCCGGTCCGGGGTCAGAGACCCAGTACTTC. Encoded protein: CASSLFMWAGPGSETQYF.

The chain has TRBV6-1 and TRBJ1-4; D is unclear. With 2 bases removed from V and 7 bases from J, the gap between germline ends came to 11 bases. CDR1 MNHNS and CDR2 SASEGT come from the germline V gene. CDR3 length equals 14 residues. CDR3 sequence reads: CASSERVMGEKLFF. The CDR3 DNA reads as TGTGCCAGCAGTGAACGGGTTATGGGTGAAAAACTGTTTTTT.

The chain carries TRBV6-1 and TRBJ1-3; TRBD1 agrees at 10 bases. The germline V gene encodes CDR1 MNHNS and CDR2 SASEGT. V trimming: 9 bases; J trimming: 7 bases; junction bases outside the gene matches: 3. CDR3 length equals 12 residues. The CDR3 region has the DNA TGTGCCAGTCGGACAGGGGGGAACACCATATATTTT. This gives the protein CASRTGGNTIYF.

V is TRBV5-6 and J is TRBJ1-6; D unresolved. Per the germline V gene, CDR1 is SGHDT and CDR2 is YYEEEE. CDR3 length equals 16 residues. V lost 4 bases and J 6 bases, leaving 17 bases between the germline ends. CDR3 region: CASSASAGKRNSPLHF. The CDR3 region has the DNA TGTGCCAGCAGCGCCTCTGCGGGGAAGCGTAATTCACCCCTCCACTTT.

CDR3 sequence reads: CASSLRTGGGLPQHF. The CDR3 DNA reads TGTGCCAGCAGTCTAAGGACAGGGGGCGGCCTGCCCCAGCATTTT. The gene calls are TRBV2 and TRBJ1-5; TRBD1 matches 11 bases. The CDR3 extends over 15 amino acids. Per germline, CDR1 SNHLY and CDR2 FYNNEI. J lost 9 bases, V lost 5 bases, and 9 bases had no gene match.

The chain employs TRBV5-1 and TRBJ2-3; the D gene is possibly TRBD2 (5 bases). The V gene lost 0 bases and the J gene lost 1 base, with 12 bases spanning the gap. CDR3 size: 16 residues. Germline CDR1 is SGHRS and CDR2 is YFSETQ. CDR3 nucleotide sequence: TGCGCCAGCAGCTTGGTGGGCGGGTTGGGCACAGATACGCAGTATTTT. Amino acid sequence: CASSLVGGLGTDTQYF. The whole variable domain, filled in from reference TRBV5-1 and TRBJ2-3, reads KAGVTQTPRYLIKTRGQQVTLSCSPISGHRSVSWYQQTPGQGLQFLFEYFSETQRNKGNFPGRFSGRQFSNSRSEMNVSTLELGDSALYLCASSLVGGLGTDTQYFGPGTRLTVL.

The chain employs TRBV30 and TRBJ1-1, with D perhaps TRBD1 (6 bases). Germline CDR1 reads GTSNPN; CDR2 reads SVGIG (reference sequence). Trimming stripped 2 bases from V and 4 bases from J, with 17 bases between. The CDR3 spans 15 residues. CDR3 sequence: CAWSPHYRVGTEAFF. CDR3 bases: TGTGCCTGGAGTCCCCACTACAGGGTAGGCACTGAAGCTTTCTTT.

V gene TRBV7-9 combines with J gene TRBJ1-2; the D is unclear. V was trimmed by 1 base and J by 14 bases, leaving 14 bases between them. The germline CDR1 and CDR2 sequences are SEHNR and FQNEAQ (reference sequence). The CDR3 loop spans 12 amino acids. The CDR3 region has the DNA TGTGCCAGCAGCTTAGGACTCCGCAGACTAACCTTC. Translation gives CASSLGLRRLTF.

This clone was seen more than once but under ten times. The V gene is TRBV29-1, the J gene TRBJ1-1; D is uncertain. Germline-derived CDR1 and CDR2 are SQVTM and ANQGSEA. The V and J ends lost 4 bases and 2 bases respectively, with 11 bases between them. The CDR3 has 13 residues. CDR3 in amino acids: CSVVGRLNTEAFF. The CDR3 DNA reads as TGCAGCGTTGTTGGCCGCCTTAACACTGAAGCTTTCTTT.

This clone has a single count. This chain links TRBV11-1 with TRBJ1-1; 7 bases map to TRBD1. Trimming took 5 bases from V and 7 from J; bases not matched to a gene: 7. The CDR3 loop spans 13 amino acids. Germline CDR1 SGHAT, CDR2 FQDESV (reference sequence). CDR3 bases: TGTGCCAGCAGCCCAAGGGACAGCCTTGAAGCTTTCTTT. This encodes CASSPRDSLEAFF. The full variable domain, with the rest looked up from reference TRBV11-1 and TRBJ1-1, is EAEVAQSPRYKITEKSQAVAFWCDPISGHATLYWYRQILGQGPELLVQFQDESVVDDSQLPKDRFSAERLKGVDSTLKIQPAELGDSAMYLCASSPRDSLEAFFGQGTRLTVV.

This chain connects TRBV2 to TRBJ2-1; no definite D call. Between the trimmed V and J ends, which lost 5 bases and 2 bases, there was a span of 1 base. Looked up from germline, CDR1 is SNHLY and CDR2 is FYNNEI. This CDR3 is 11 amino acids long. The CDR3 region has the DNA TGTGCCAGCAGTACCTACAATGAGCAGTTCTTC. Protein product: CASSTYNEQFF.

The chain has TRBV11-2 and TRBJ2-7; D could derive from TRBD1 or TRBD2 (6 bases each). The CDR3 extends over 16 amino acids. CDR1 SGHAT and CDR2 FQNNGV come from the germline V gene. Trimming removed 5 bases from V and 0 bases from J, with 17 bases in between. The CDR3 coding sequence is TGTGCCAGCAGCAGATGGAGGGGGGAGAGCTCCTACGAGCAGTACTTC. This gives the protein CASSRWRGESSYEQYF.

The genes are TRBV7-3 and TRBJ2-5; no firm D call. Germline assignment: CDR1 SGHTA and CDR2 FQGTGA. The V end lost 5 bases, the J end lost 1 base, and 8 bases lay between the germline ends. The CDR3 sequence is 13 residues long. DNA for the CDR3: TGTGCCAGCAGCCTAAACATCCAAGAGACCCAGTACTTC. Its translation is CASSLNIQETQYF.

This rearrangement joins TRBV6-4 to TRBJ2-3; 8 bases are a match to TRBD2. J gave up 6 bases and V 6 bases, and 8 bases lay outside the gene matches. In germline, CDR1 is MRHNA, CDR2 SNTAGT. This CDR3 is built from 14 residues. CDR3 nucleotides: TGTGCCAGCAGCCTCGGCGGGGGGATCGATACGCAGTATTTT. Amino acids: CASSLGGGIDTQYF.

CDR3 coding DNA: TGTGCCAGCAGCTTAAGGGTTGGGGCCAACGTCCTGACTTTC. Amino acids: CASSLRVGANVLTF. V and J are TRBV11-2 and TRBJ2-6, with D unresolved. V lost 2 bases, J lost 3 bases, and 5 bases lay in between. The CDR3 contains 14 residues. The germline gives CDR1 SGHAT, CDR2 FQNNGV.